This T cell receptor (beta chain) was obtained from a study of blood T cell repertoires in COVID-19. Study as a whole: PBMCs, B-cell-depleted T cells, or T cells provided the cDNA or gDNA that made up the material.

Libraries were prepared by immunoSEQ multiplex PCR; TCRdb keeps only in-frame clonotypes and omits some of them. This sample yields 350,000 to 450,000 clones, of which roughly four fifths are seen a single time; approximately 5% belongs to the top ten. Categorization into cohorts depended on clinical history that participants reported. Recovery among Cohort 3 donors was established by two negative PCRs, clearance, or symptom resolution. Sequenced material: PBMCs or T cells enriched from blood (not recorded which). The TCR sequence derives from a woman in her fifties or sixties who had recovered from COVID-19.

The chain's CDR3 is CAISEARDIDGYTF. The CDR3 coding sequence is TGTGCCATCAGTGAGGCCCGGGACATAGATGGCTACACCTTC. The V and J genes are TRBV10-3 and TRBJ1-2; perhaps TRBD1 as D (6 bases). Trimming pared 2 bases from V and 6 bases from J, leaving 13 bases between. CDR3 length equals 14 residues. Germline CDR1 and CDR2: ENHRY and SYGVKD.